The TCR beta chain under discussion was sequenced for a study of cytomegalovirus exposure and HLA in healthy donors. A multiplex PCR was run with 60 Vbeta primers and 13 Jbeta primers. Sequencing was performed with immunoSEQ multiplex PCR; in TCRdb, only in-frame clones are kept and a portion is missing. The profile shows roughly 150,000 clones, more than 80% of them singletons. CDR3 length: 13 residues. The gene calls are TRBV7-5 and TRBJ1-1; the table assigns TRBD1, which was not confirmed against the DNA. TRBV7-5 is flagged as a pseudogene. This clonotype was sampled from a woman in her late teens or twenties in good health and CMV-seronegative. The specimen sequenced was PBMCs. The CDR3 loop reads CASSSTGSTEAFF. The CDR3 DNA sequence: TGTGCCAGCAGCTCCACAGGGAGCACTGAAGCTTTCTTT.